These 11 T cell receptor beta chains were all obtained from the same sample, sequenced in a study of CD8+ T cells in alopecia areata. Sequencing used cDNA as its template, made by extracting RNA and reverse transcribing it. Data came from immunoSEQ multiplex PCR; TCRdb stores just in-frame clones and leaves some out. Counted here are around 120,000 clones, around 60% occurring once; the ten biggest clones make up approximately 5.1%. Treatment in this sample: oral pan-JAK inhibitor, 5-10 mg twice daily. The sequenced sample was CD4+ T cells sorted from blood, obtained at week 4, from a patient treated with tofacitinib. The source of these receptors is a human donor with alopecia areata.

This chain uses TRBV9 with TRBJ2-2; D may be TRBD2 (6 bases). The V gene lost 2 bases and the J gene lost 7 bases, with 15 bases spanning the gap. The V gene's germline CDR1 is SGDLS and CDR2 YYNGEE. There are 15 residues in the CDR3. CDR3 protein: CASSVIGGAGGELFF. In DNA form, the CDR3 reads TGTGCCAGCAGCGTTATCGGAGGGGCGGGCGGGGAGCTGTTTTTT.

CDR3 in DNA: TGTGCCAGCAGTCGACAGGGCCCTCACTACAATGAGCAGTTCTTC. This gives the protein CASSRQGPHYNEQFF. The gene calls are TRBV6-5 and TRBJ2-1, with 7 bases fitting TRBD1. The germline V gene encodes CDR1 MNHEY and CDR2 SVGAGI. The CDR3 is 15 residues long. Trimming removed 5 bases from V and 3 bases from J; junction bases left unmatched: 7.

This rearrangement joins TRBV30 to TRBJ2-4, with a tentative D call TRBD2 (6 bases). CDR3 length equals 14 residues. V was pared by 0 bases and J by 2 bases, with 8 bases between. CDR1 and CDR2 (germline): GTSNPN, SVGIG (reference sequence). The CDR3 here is CAWSVGGTKNIQYF. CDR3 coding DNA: TGTGCCTGGAGTGTGGGGGGAACCAAAAACATTCAGTACTTC. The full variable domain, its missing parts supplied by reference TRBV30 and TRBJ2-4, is SQTIHQWPATLVQPVGSPLSLECTVEGTSNPNLYWYRQAAGRGLQLLFYSVGIGQISSEVPQNLSASRPQDRQFILSSKKLLLSDSGFYLCAWSVGGTKNIQYFGAGTRLSVL.

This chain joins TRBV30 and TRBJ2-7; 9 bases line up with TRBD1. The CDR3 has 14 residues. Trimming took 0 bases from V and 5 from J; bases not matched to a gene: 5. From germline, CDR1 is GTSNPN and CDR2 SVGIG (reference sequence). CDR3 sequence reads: CAWSVGTGFHEQYF. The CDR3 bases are TGTGCCTGGAGTGTAGGGACAGGGTTCCACGAGCAGTACTTC.

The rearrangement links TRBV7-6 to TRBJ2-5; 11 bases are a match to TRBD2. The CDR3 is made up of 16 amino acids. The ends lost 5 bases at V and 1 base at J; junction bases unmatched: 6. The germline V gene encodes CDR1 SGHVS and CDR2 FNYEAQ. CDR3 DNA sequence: TGTGCCAGCAGCCTGACTAGCGGGACTGGCCAAGAGACCCAGTACTTC. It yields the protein CASSLTSGTGQETQYF. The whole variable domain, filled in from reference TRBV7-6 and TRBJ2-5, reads GAGVSQSPRYKVTKRGQDVALRCDPISGHVSLYWYRQALGQGPEFLTYFNYEAQQDKSGLPNDRFSAERPEGSISTLTIQRTEQRDSAMYRCASSLTSGTGQETQYFGPGTRLLVL.

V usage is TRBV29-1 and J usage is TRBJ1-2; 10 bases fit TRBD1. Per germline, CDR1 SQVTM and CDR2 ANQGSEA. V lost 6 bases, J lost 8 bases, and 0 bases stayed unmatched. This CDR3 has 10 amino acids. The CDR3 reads CSVDRGGYTF. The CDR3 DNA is TGCAGCGTGGACAGGGGGGGCTACACCTTC. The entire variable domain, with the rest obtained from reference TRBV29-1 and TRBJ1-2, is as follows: SAVISQKPSRDICQRGTSLTIQCQVDSQVTMMFWYRQQPGQSLTLIATANQGSEATYESGFVIDKFPISRPNLTFSTLTVSNMSPEDSSIYLCSVDRGGYTFGSGTRLTVV.

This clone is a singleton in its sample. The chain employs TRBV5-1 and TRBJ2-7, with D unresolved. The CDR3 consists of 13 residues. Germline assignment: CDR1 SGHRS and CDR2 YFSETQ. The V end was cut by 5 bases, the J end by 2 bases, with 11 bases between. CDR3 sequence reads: CASSLSRTYEQYF. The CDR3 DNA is TGCGCCAGCAGTCTCTCTCGGACCTACGAGCAGTACTTC.

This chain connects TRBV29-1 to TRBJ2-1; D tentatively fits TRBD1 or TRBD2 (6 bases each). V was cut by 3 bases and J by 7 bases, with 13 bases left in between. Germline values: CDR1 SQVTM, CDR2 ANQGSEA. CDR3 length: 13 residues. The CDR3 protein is CSVDRGGGNEQFF. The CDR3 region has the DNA TGCAGCGTTGACAGGGGAGGCGGGAATGAGCAGTTCTTC.

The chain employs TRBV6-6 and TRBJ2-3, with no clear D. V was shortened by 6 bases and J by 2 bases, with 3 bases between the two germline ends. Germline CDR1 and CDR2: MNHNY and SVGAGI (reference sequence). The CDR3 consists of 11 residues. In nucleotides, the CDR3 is TGTGCCAGCAGATTCACAGATACGCAGTATTTT. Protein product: CASRFTDTQYF.

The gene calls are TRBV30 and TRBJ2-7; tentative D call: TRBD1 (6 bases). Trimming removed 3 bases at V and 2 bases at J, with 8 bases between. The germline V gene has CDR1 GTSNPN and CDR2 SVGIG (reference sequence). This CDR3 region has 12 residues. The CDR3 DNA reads TGTGCCTGGAGCACAGGGACCTACGAGCAGTACTTC. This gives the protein CAWSTGTYEQYF.

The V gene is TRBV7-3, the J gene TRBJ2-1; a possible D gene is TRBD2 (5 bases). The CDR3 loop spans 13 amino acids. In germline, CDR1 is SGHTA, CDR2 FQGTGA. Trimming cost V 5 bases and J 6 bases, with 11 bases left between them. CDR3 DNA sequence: TGTGCCAGCAGCCCATCGGGGTTCAATGAGCAGTTCTTC. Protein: CASSPSGFNEQFF.